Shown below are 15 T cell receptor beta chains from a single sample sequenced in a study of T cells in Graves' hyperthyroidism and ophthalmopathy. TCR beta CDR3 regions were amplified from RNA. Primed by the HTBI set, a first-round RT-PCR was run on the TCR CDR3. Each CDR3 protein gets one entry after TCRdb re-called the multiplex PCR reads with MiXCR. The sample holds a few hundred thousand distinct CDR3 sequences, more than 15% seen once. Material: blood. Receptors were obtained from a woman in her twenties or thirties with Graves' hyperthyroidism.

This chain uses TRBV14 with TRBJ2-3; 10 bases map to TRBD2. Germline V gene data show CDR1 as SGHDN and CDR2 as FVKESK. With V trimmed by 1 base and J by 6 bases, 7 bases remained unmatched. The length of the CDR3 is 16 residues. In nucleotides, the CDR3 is TGTGCCAGCAGCCAAGTATTAGCGGGAGGTTTTGATACGCAGTATTTT. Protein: CASSQVLAGGFDTQYF.

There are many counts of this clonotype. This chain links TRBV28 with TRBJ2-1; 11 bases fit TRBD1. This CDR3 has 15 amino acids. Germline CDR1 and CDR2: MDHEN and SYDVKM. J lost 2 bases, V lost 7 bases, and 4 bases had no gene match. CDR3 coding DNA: TGTGCCAGCATCCCGGGACAGGGGGCCTACAATGAGCAGTTCTTC. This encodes CASIPGQGAYNEQFF.

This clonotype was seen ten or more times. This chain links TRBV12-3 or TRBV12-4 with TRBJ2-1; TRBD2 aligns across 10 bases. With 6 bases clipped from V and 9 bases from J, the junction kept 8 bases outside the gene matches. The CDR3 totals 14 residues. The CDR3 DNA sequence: TGTGCCAGCAGCCGAGCGGGAGGGCCGGGTGAGCAGTTCTTC. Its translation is CASSRAGGPGEQFF.

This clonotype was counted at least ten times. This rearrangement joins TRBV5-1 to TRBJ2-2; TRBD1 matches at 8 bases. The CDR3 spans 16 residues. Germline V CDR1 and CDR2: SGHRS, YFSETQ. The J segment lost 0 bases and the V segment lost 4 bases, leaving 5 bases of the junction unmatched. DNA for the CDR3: TGCGCCAGCAGCATGAGGACAGGGACGAACACCGGGGAGCTGTTTTTT. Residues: CASSMRTGTNTGELFF.

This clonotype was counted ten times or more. CDR3 amino acids: CASSEGSGITDTQYF. CDR3 coding DNA: TGTGCCAGCAGCGAGGGGTCGGGGATCACAGATACGCAGTATTTT. The chain couples TRBV3-1 to TRBJ2-3; D may be TRBD1 or TRBD2 (5 bases each). The CDR3 runs 15 residues. V lost 5 bases, J lost 2 bases, and 14 bases lay in between. The germline V gene encodes CDR1 LGHDT and CDR2 YNNKEL (reference sequence).

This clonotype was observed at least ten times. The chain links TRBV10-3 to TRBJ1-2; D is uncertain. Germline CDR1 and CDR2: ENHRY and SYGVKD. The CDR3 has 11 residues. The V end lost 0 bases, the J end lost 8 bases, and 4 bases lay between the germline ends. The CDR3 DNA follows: TGTGCCATCAGTGAGTCAGGGGGCTACACCTTC. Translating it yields CAISESGGYTF.

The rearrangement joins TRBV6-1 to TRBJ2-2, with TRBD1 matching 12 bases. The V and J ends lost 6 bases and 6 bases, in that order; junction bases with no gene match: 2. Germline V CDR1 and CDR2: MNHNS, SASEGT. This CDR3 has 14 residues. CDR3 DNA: TGTGCCAGCAGGGGACAGGGGGCGGCCGGGGAGCTGTTTTTT. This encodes CASRGQGAAGELFF.

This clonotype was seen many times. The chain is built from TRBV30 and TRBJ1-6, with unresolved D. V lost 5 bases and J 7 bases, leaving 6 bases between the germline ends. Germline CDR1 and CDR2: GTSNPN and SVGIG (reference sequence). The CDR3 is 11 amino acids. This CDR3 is CAWGPNSPLHF. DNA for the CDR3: TGTGCCTGGGGGCCCAATTCACCCCTCCACTTT.

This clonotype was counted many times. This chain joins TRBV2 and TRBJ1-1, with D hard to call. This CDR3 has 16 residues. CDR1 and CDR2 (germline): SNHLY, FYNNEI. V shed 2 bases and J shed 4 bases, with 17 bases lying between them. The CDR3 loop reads CASSELFLRKGTEAFF. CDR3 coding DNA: TGTGCCAGCAGTGAACTTTTTCTGAGAAAAGGCACTGAAGCTTTCTTT. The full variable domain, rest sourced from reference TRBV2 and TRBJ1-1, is EPEVTQTPSHQVTQMGQEVILRCVPISNHLYFYWYRQILGQKVEFLVSFYNNEISEKSEIFDDQFSVERPDGSNFTLKIRSTKLEDSAMYFCASSELFLRKGTEAFFGQGTRLTVV.

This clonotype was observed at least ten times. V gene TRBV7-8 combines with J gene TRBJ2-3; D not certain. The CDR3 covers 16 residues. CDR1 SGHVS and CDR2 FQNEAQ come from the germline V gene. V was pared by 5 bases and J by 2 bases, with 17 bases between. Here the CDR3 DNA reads TGTGCCAGCAGCCACGAGGTCCGGTTTGTCACAGATACGCAGTATTTT. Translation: CASSHEVRFVTDTQYF. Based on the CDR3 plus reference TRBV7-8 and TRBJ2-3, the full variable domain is GAGVSQSPRYKVAKRGQDVALRCDPISGHVSLFWYQQALGQGPEFLTYFQNEAQLDKSGLPSDRFFAERPEGSVSTLKIQRTQQEDSAVYLCASSHEVRFVTDTQYFGPGTRLTVL.

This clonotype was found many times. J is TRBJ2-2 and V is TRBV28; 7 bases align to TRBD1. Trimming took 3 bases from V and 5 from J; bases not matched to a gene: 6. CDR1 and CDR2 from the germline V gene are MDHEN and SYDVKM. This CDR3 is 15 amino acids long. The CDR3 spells CASSFRGRRTGELFF. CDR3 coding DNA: TGTGCCAGCAGTTTTAGGGGGCGCCGGACCGGGGAGCTGTTTTTT.

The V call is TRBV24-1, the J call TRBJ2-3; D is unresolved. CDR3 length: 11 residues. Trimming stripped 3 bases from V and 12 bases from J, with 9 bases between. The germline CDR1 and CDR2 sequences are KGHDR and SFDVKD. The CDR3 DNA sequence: TGTGCCACCAGTGATACGGCCTCACAGTATTTT. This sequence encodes CATSDTASQYF.

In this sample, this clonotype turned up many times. CDR3 in amino acids: CASSPLGGTEAFF. The DNA of the CDR3 is TGTGCCAGCAGCCCCCTGGGAGGCACTGAAGCTTTCTTT. The chain links TRBV12-3 or TRBV12-4 to TRBJ1-1; D gene unclear. Trimming removed 6 bases at V and 4 bases at J, with 12 bases between. The CDR3 totals 13 residues.

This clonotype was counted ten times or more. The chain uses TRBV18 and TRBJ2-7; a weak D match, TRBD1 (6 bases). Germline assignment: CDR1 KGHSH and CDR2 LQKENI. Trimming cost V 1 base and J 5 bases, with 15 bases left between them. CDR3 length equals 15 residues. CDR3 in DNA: TGTGCCAGCTCACCACGAACAGGGTCTTCCCACGAGCAGTACTTC. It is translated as CASSPRTGSSHEQYF.

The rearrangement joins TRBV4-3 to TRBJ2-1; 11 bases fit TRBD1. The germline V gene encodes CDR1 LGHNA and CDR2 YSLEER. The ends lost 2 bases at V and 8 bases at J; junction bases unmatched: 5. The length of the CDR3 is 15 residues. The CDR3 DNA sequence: TGCGCCAGCAGCCAACACCGGGACAGGGGGGATGAGCAGTTCTTC. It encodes CASSQHRDRGDEQFF.